One and the same sample provided the 27 T cell receptor beta chains below, sequenced in a study of identical twins. From the 5' RACE reads, TCRdb called clonotypes with MiXCR, one entry per CDR3 protein. The data show about 470,000 distinct CDR3 sequences, approximately 24% seen once. The data also belong to a second study, concerning T cells expressing NK-cell markers.

Sequencing was performed on CD4+ T cells sorted from blood. Receptors originate from a woman between 18 and 29 years old in good health.

The rearrangement links TRBV6-1 to TRBJ1-4; perhaps TRBD1 as D (6 bases). This CDR3 has 13 residues. V was cut by 7 bases and J by 10 bases, with 16 bases left in between. CDR1 is MNHNS and CDR2 is SASEGT in the germline V gene. CDR3 amino acids: CASTGLGGGKLFF. The CDR3 region has the DNA TGTGCCAGCACGGGATTAGGGGGAGGAAAACTGTTTTTT.

The J gene is TRBJ1-1, the V gene TRBV11-2; 7 bases map to TRBD1. Trimming cost V 5 bases and J 0 bases; bases outside gene matches: 9. The CDR3 covers 16 residues. Germline V lookup: CDR1 SGHAT, CDR2 FQNNGV. The CDR3 sequence is CASSTRYRGVNTEAFF. In DNA form, the CDR3 reads TGTGCCAGCAGCACACGCTACAGGGGAGTGAACACTGAAGCTTTCTTT.

The chain links TRBV5-1 to TRBJ2-2; D gene uncertain. CDR1 is SGHRS and CDR2 is YFSETQ in the germline V gene. The V end was cut by 4 bases, the J end by 6 bases, with 16 bases between. The CDR3 runs to 15 residues. In nucleotides, the CDR3 is TGCGCCAGCAGCGTACTTAGCACTTTCCCCGGGGAGCTGTTTTTT. The encoded protein is CASSVLSTFPGELFF.

This rearrangement joins TRBV21-1 to TRBJ2-1; TRBD1, as called in the table, went unchecked against the DNA. TRBV21-1 is classified as a pseudogene. The CDR3 runs 11 residues. CDR3 coding DNA: TGTGCCAGCACCCCCGAGGATGAGCAGTTCTTC. Translating gives CASTPEDEQFF.

This clonotype was detected only once. This chain links TRBV7-8 with TRBJ2-3, with 9 positions matching TRBD2. Germline V lookup: CDR1 SGHVS, CDR2 FQNEAQ. The CDR3 is 15 residues long. V gave up 7 bases and J gave up 3 bases; unmatched junction bases: 8. CDR3 in DNA: TGTGCCAGCACCGTAGCGGGAGTTAGTACAGATACGCAGTATTTT. This codes for CASTVAGVSTDTQYF.

The rearrangement joins TRBV9 to TRBJ2-1; the D gene is possibly TRBD2 (6 bases). The V end lost 0 bases, the J end lost 5 bases, and 15 bases lay between the germline ends. This CDR3 has 16 residues. Germline V gene lookup returns CDR1 SGDLS and CDR2 YYNGEE. This CDR3 is CASSVGVTRLNNEQFF. Written as DNA, the CDR3 is TGTGCCAGCAGCGTAGGGGTGACTAGGTTGAACAATGAGCAGTTCTTC.

This clonotype has a handful of counts. V and J are TRBV20-1 and TRBJ2-2; 12 positions agree with TRBD2. Germline V gene data show CDR1 as DFQATT and CDR2 as SNEGSKA (reference sequence). The CDR3 is 15 residues long. Germline trimming cut 2 bases from V and 6 bases from J; bases unmatched to any gene: 4. CDR3 sequence (DNA): TGCAGTGCTAGACTAGCGGGAGGGGTAGCCGGGGAGCTGTTTTTT. Its translation: CSARLAGGVAGELFF.

This clonotype has just a few counts. The chain links TRBV20-1 to TRBJ2-3, with TRBD1 matching over 7 bases. V shed 6 bases, J shed 1 base, and the junction held 10 bases outside the gene matches. Per germline, CDR1 DFQATT and CDR2 SNEGSKA (reference sequence). The length of the CDR3 is 15 residues. CDR3 sequence (DNA): TGCAGTGCCGATGATGCCGGGACAGGCACAGATACGCAGTATTTT. Translation: CSADDAGTGTDTQYF.

This sequence joins TRBV11-1 and TRBJ2-1; the D is unclear. From germline, CDR1 is SGHAT and CDR2 FQDESV (reference sequence). The CDR3 length is 12 residues. V was clipped by 3 bases and J by 7 bases, with 7 bases between them. CDR3 DNA sequence: TGTGCCAGCAGCTTTGGAGCAAATGAGCAGTTCTTC. The encoded protein is CASSFGANEQFF.

This chain links TRBV5-1 with TRBJ2-1; 7 bases agree with TRBD2. Trimming at V came to 3 bases and at J to 6 bases, leaving 6 bases not matched to a gene. This CDR3 region has 14 residues. The V gene's germline CDR1 is SGHRS and CDR2 YFSETQ. The CDR3 DNA sequence: TGCGCCAGCAGCTCTCCTAGCGGCGCCAATGAGCAGTTCTTC. It yields the protein CASSSPSGANEQFF.

At least ten counts were recorded for this clonotype. The chain is built from TRBV5-1 and TRBJ2-7; no reliable D call. V lost 0 bases, J lost 0 bases, and 7 bases lay in between. The CDR3 has 14 residues. Germline V gene sequence: CDR1 SGHRS, CDR2 YFSETQ. CDR3 DNA sequence: TGCGCCAGCAGCTTGGAGGGCACCTCCTACGAGCAGTACTTC. It encodes CASSLEGTSYEQYF.

This rearrangement joins TRBV7-9 to TRBJ2-3, with 7 bases identical to TRBD2. CDR1 is SEHNR and CDR2 is FQNEAQ in the germline V gene (reference sequence). J lost 7 bases, V lost 11 bases, and 15 bases had no gene match. This CDR3 is 14 amino acids long. Written as DNA, the CDR3 is TGTGCCGGAGCGTTGGAGGGAGGGCCGAATACGCAGTATTTT. Protein product: CAGALEGGPNTQYF.

This clonotype was seen only a few times. The chain has TRBV3-1 and TRBJ1-1; no clear D. Trimming shortened V by 3 bases and J by 7 bases, and 9 bases separated the two germline ends. The germline gives CDR1 LGHDT, CDR2 YNNKEL (reference sequence). The CDR3 runs to 12 residues. Here the CDR3 DNA reads TGTGCCAGCAGCCATGGTGGCGGTGAAGCTTTCTTT. Translating gives CASSHGGGEAFF.

The rearrangement joins TRBV28 to TRBJ2-6; tentative D call: TRBD1 (6 bases). Trimming took off 7 bases at V and 1 base at J, with 17 bases between the two ends. This CDR3 has 17 residues. Germline values: CDR1 MDHEN, CDR2 SYDVKM. The CDR3 region has the DNA TGTGCCAGCACCCATGTCGTAGGGACATCTGGGGCCAACGTCCTGACTTTC. Translation: CASTHVVGTSGANVLTF.

CDR3 loop: CASSSGHSYGETQYF. The CDR3 DNA reads TGTGCCAGCAGCTCAGGACACAGCTACGGAGAGACCCAGTACTTC. This rearrangement joins TRBV7-2 to TRBJ2-5; D might be TRBD1 (5 bases). This CDR3 is 15 amino acids long. Germline loops: CDR1 SGHTA, CDR2 FQGNSA. V was clipped by 4 bases and J by 4 bases, with 16 bases between them.

This chain joins TRBV12-3 or TRBV12-4 and TRBJ2-1; TRBD2 agrees at 11 bases. This CDR3 has 16 residues. V gave up 5 bases and J gave up 3 bases; unmatched junction bases: 6. DNA of the CDR3: TGTGCCAGCAGTCCAGCCCTAGCGGGGGGCTACAATGAGCAGTTCTTC. Translation: CASSPALAGGYNEQFF.

This clonotype was counted a few times. The rearrangement joins TRBV20-1 to TRBJ1-1; 9 nucleotides match TRBD1. Germline V gene data show CDR1 as DFQATT and CDR2 as SNEGSKA (reference sequence). This CDR3 contains 15 residues. J gave up 5 bases and V 4 bases, and 11 bases lay outside the gene matches. The CDR3 loop is CSAKPPTGGDTEAFF. CDR3 bases: TGCAGTGCTAAGCCTCCGACAGGGGGTGATACTGAAGCTTTCTTT.

The chain employs TRBV29-1 and TRBJ1-1, with D perhaps TRBD1 (5 bases). Trimming cost V 6 bases and J 9 bases, with 14 bases left between them. CDR3 length: 11 residues. Germline CDR1 reads SQVTM; CDR2 reads ANQGSEA. The CDR3 region has the DNA TGCAGCGTGGGGACCTCCGGAAAAGCTTTCTTT. As protein: CSVGTSGKAFF.

The chain has TRBV10-2 and TRBJ2-7, with TRBD1 matching 7 bases. The germline V gene has CDR1 WSHSY and CDR2 SAAADI. This CDR3 comprises 13 residues. V was pared by 2 bases and J by 2 bases, with 0 bases of the junction left unmatched. As DNA, the CDR3 is TGCGCCAGCAGTGAGACAGGGGCCTACGAGCAGTACTTC. This gives the protein CASSETGAYEQYF.

This clonotype occurred a few times. The chain links TRBV27 to TRBJ2-4; D is tentatively TRBD1 or TRBD2 (5 bases each). Germline V CDR1 and CDR2: MNHEY, SMNVEV (reference sequence). CDR3 length: 14 amino acids. The V end lost 6 bases, the J end lost 6 bases, and 15 bases lay between the germline ends. In DNA, the CDR3 is TGTGCCAGCAGCCCGGGGCGGTTTACAAACATTCAGTACTTC. Its protein product is CASSPGRFTNIQYF.

The chain uses TRBV7-2 and TRBJ2-5; 10 bases map to TRBD2. V was clipped by 3 bases and J by 4 bases; unmatched bases: 8. This CDR3 comprises 16 residues. Germline values: CDR1 SGHTA, CDR2 FQGNSA. CDR3 sequence: CASSFTSGNARETQYF. The CDR3 coding sequence is TGTGCCAGCAGCTTCACTAGCGGGAATGCTCGAGAGACCCAGTACTTC.

This clonotype was counted a few times. The chain is built from TRBV6-1 and TRBJ2-7; no clear D gene. This CDR3 spans 14 amino acids. V lost 1 base and J lost 2, with 9 bases in between. Per germline, CDR1 MNHNS and CDR2 SASEGT. The CDR3 loop reads CASSEVFRTYEQYF. The CDR3 DNA reads as TGTGCCAGCAGTGAAGTTTTCAGAACCTACGAGCAGTACTTC.

This clonotype was recorded a few times. The gene calls are TRBV20-1 and TRBJ2-2, with 7 bases that match TRBD1. V was clipped by 6 bases and J by 1 base; unmatched bases: 5. The CDR3 consists of 14 residues. Germline CDR1 is DFQATT and CDR2 is SNEGSKA (reference sequence). The CDR3 loop reads CSAQDRKNTGELFF. CDR3 in DNA: TGCAGTGCCCAGGACAGGAAGAACACCGGGGAGCTGTTTTTT.

This clonotype turned up a few times. This chain joins TRBV20-1 and TRBJ2-7, with TRBD2 matching 8 bases. CDR3 length equals 12 residues. In germline, CDR1 is DFQATT, CDR2 SNEGSKA (reference sequence). J was trimmed by 4 bases and V by 2 bases; bases with no gene match: 1. CDR3 nucleotide sequence: TGCAGTGCTAGAAAGCGGGAGTACGAGCAGTACTTC. Translated: CSARKREYEQYF.

Only a few counts were recorded for this clonotype. This sequence joins TRBV9 and TRBJ2-7; D unclear. The V end lost 1 base, the J end lost 4 bases, and 15 bases lay between the germline ends. The germline gives CDR1 SGDLS, CDR2 YYNGEE. The CDR3 spans 15 residues. The CDR3, as DNA: TGTGCCAGCAGCGTAACCCCCTCCAGCCGGTACGAGCAGTACTTC. Its translation is CASSVTPSSRYEQYF.

This clonotype was counted between two and nine times. This rearrangement joins TRBV6-5 to TRBJ2-4, with D hard to call. The CDR3 contains 13 residues. The germline V and J ends were trimmed by 4 bases and 3 bases, with 7 bases remaining between them. Germline V gives CDR1 MNHEY, CDR2 SVGAGI. The CDR3 DNA is TGTGCCAGCAGTTTAGGAAACAAAAACATTCAGTACTTC. Translating it yields CASSLGNKNIQYF.

This rearrangement joins TRBV29-1 to TRBJ2-7, with D uncertain. The CDR3 spans 13 residues. The germline V gene has CDR1 SQVTM and CDR2 ANQGSEA. Trimming shortened V by 5 bases and J by 3 bases, and 14 bases separated the two germline ends. CDR3 in DNA: TGCAGCGTTTTCGACACGGGCAACTACGAGCAGTACTTC. This encodes CSVFDTGNYEQYF.